Below, 18 T cell receptor beta chains from the same sample are listed, as sequenced in a study of somatic mutations in cytotoxic T cells in rheumatoid arthritis. Here immunoSEQ multiplex PCR was the method, and the copy in TCRdb shows in-frame clones only, minus some. The repertoire includes tens of thousands of clones, 85% to 90% of them detected once, and more than 8% sits in the top ten. The material sequenced was CD8+ T cells sorted from blood. The receptors here all came from an adult with rheumatoid arthritis.

This chain links TRBV6-1 with TRBJ2-2; D perhaps matches TRBD2 (5 bases). The germline CDR1 and CDR2 sequences are MNHNS and SASEGT. Trimming pared 4 bases from V and 4 bases from J, leaving 10 bases between. The CDR3 runs to 14 residues. This CDR3 is CASSVLLATGELFF. The CDR3 bases are TGTGCCAGCAGTGTCTTGCTAGCCACCGGGGAGCTGTTTTTT.

V gene TRBV19 combines with J gene TRBJ1-5; unclear D gene. Germline CDR1 is LNHDA and CDR2 is SQIVND (reference sequence). Trimming cost V 5 bases and J 10 bases, with 3 bases left between them. The CDR3 consists of 9 residues. The chain's CDR3 is CASSPPQHF. In nucleotides, the CDR3 is TGTGCCAGTAGTCCCCCCCAGCATTTT. The full variable domain, rest sourced from reference TRBV19 and TRBJ1-5, is DGGITQSPKYLFRKEGQNVTLSCEQNLNHDAMYWYRQDPGQGLRLIYYSQIVNDFQKGDIAEGYSVSREKKESFPLTVTSAQKNPTAFYLCASSPPQHFGDGTRLSIL.

This chain joins TRBV9 and TRBJ1-2; D is perhaps TRBD1 (6 bases). The CDR3 is made up of 15 amino acids. Trimming removed 0 bases from V and 8 bases from J, with 17 bases in between. The V gene's germline CDR1 is SGDLS and CDR2 YYNGEE. CDR3 sequence reads: CASSVVGTSNEGYTF. In DNA form, the CDR3 reads TGTGCCAGCAGCGTAGTAGGGACATCAAATGAGGGCTACACCTTC.

V gene TRBV7-8 combines with J gene TRBJ1-5; no definite D call. The CDR3 totals 14 residues. Germline assignment: CDR1 SGHVS and CDR2 FQNEAQ. V was cut by 4 bases and J by 5 bases, with 12 bases left in between. Here the CDR3 reads CASSSGRIDQPQHF. In nucleotides, the CDR3 is TGTGCCAGCAGCTCAGGACGGATCGATCAGCCCCAGCATTTT. Full variable domain (remainder filled in from reference TRBV7-8 and TRBJ1-5): GAGVSQSPRYKVAKRGQDVALRCDPISGHVSLFWYQQALGQGPEFLTYFQNEAQLDKSGLPSDRFFAERPEGSVSTLKIQRTQQEDSAVYLCASSSGRIDQPQHFGDGTRLSIL.

The rearrangement uses TRBV4-2 and TRBJ2-7; D may match TRBD1 or TRBD2 (6 bases each). This CDR3 is 17 amino acids long. V gave up 1 base and J gave up 1 base, with 17 bases separating them. The germline CDR1 and CDR2 sequences are LGHNA and YNFKEQ. CDR3 DNA sequence: TGTGCCAGCAGCCAAGTCGGTAGGGGGGCGGATTCCTACGAGCAGTACTTC. This encodes CASSQVGRGADSYEQYF.

This chain connects TRBV18 to TRBJ1-5, with 8 bases lining up with TRBD1. Trimming took 0 bases from V and 9 from J; bases not matched to a gene: 10. Germline V gives CDR1 KGHSH, CDR2 LQKENI. This CDR3 region has 16 residues. For the CDR3, the DNA is TGTGCCAGCTCACCACCGGGGGAGACAGGGGTCCCGCCCCAGCATTTT. Protein: CASSPPGETGVPPQHF.

This chain links TRBV6-5 with TRBJ2-7; TRBD2 is a possible D gene (5 bases). The V end was cut by 6 bases, the J end by 2 bases, with 14 bases between. The CDR3 length is 14 residues. CDR1 and CDR2 (germline): MNHEY, SVGAGI. This chain's CDR3 is CASRRRGGPYEQYF. For the CDR3, the DNA is TGTGCCAGCAGAAGAAGAGGAGGCCCCTACGAGCAGTACTTC.

This chain connects TRBV19 to TRBJ2-1; TRBD2 matches at 7 bases. The CDR3 contains 15 residues. The germline gives CDR1 LNHDA, CDR2 SQIVND (reference sequence). After removal of 4 bases from V and 0 bases from J, the junction contained 3 bases not matched to a gene. Here the CDR3 reads CASSRAGSSYNEQFF. The CDR3 nucleotides read TGTGCCAGTAGTAGAGCGGGGAGCTCCTACAATGAGCAGTTCTTC.

CDR3 nucleotide sequence: TGTGCTAGTGGTTTGACCTCGGACAGGGCCTACGAGCAGTACTTC. This translates into CASGLTSDRAYEQYF. The chain uses TRBV12-5 and TRBJ2-7; 8 positions agree with TRBD1. CDR1 and CDR2 from the germline V gene are LGHNT and FRNRAP. Trimming took 2 bases from V and 2 from J; bases not matched to a gene: 5. The CDR3 has 15 amino acids.

V usage is TRBV14 and J usage is TRBJ2-2, with D possibly matching TRBD2 (6 bases). V lost 1 base, J lost 2 bases, and 11 bases lay in between. Per the germline V gene, CDR1 is SGHDN and CDR2 is FVKESK. The CDR3 has 16 residues. CDR3 amino acids: CASSQAAGRNTGELFF. In nucleotides, the CDR3 is TGTGCCAGCAGCCAAGCCGCCGGGAGAAACACCGGGGAGCTGTTTTTT.

In its sample, this clone was seen a few times. The rearrangement uses TRBV6-6 and TRBJ2-7; D ambiguous. From germline, CDR1 is MNHNY and CDR2 SVGAGI (reference sequence). The CDR3 loop spans 11 amino acids. Trimming removed 0 bases from V and 5 bases from J, with 2 bases in between. CDR3 loop: CASSYSNEQYF. In DNA, the CDR3 is TGTGCCAGCAGTTACTCGAACGAGCAGTACTTC.

This rearrangement joins TRBV7-9 to TRBJ1-5; TRBD1 aligns across 8 bases. This CDR3 comprises 14 residues. V trimming: 3 bases; J trimming: 7 bases; junction bases outside the gene matches: 5. Germline CDR1 SEHNR, CDR2 FQNEAQ (reference sequence). The CDR3 DNA sequence: TGTGCCAGCAGCTTTCAGGGGGCTTGGCAGCCCCAGCATTTT. Its protein product is CASSFQGAWQPQHF.

This rearrangement joins TRBV15 to TRBJ1-6, with 7 bases identical to TRBD1. Germline lookup yields CDR1 LNHNV and CDR2 YYDKDF (reference sequence). The CDR3 sequence is 15 residues long. Germline trimming cut 1 base from V and 7 bases from J; bases unmatched to any gene: 4. In DNA form, the CDR3 reads TGTGCCACCAGCAGAGCTCGGGGACAGAATTCACCCCTCCACTTT. The encoded protein is CATSRARGQNSPLHF.

The chain links TRBV30 to TRBJ2-7; TRBD2 aligns across 10 bases. Trimming removed 2 bases from V and 5 bases from J; junction bases left unmatched: 6. This CDR3 comprises 14 residues. Per the germline V gene, CDR1 is GTSNPN and CDR2 is SVGIG (reference sequence). As DNA, the CDR3 is TGTGCCTGGAGTCCCCCTAGCGGGAGAAACGAGCAGTACTTC. Translated: CAWSPPSGRNEQYF.

The rearrangement uses TRBV25-1 and TRBJ1-1; D ambiguous. In germline, CDR1 is MGHDK, CDR2 SYGVNS. V was trimmed by 4 bases and J by 4 bases, leaving 10 bases between them. This CDR3 has 13 amino acids. CDR3: CASSGGSGTEAFF. In DNA form, the CDR3 reads TGTGCCAGCAGTGGAGGTTCTGGCACTGAAGCTTTCTTT.

J is TRBJ2-1 and V is TRBV28; tentatively, D is TRBD2 (6 bases). Germline lookup yields CDR1 MDHEN and CDR2 SYDVKM. V lost 5 bases, J lost 5 bases, and 19 bases lay in between. The CDR3 loop spans 16 amino acids. The CDR3 sequence is CASSKNRDFGNNEQFF. The CDR3, as DNA: TGTGCCAGCAGTAAAAACCGGGACTTCGGCAACAATGAGCAGTTCTTC. Variable domain in full (rest from reference TRBV28 and TRBJ2-1): DVKVTQSSRYLVKRTGEKVFLECVQDMDHENMFWYRQDPGLGLRLIYFSYDVKMKEKGDIPEGYSVSREKKERFSLILESASTNQTSMYLCASSKNRDFGNNEQFFGPGTRLTVL.

The chain has TRBV10-2 and TRBJ2-1; D unresolved. Between the trimmed V and J ends, which lost 11 bases and 8 bases, there was a span of 10 bases. CDR3 length equals 10 residues. From germline, CDR1 is WSHSY and CDR2 SAAADI. For the CDR3, the DNA is TGCGCCTCTGGGCCGGATGAGCAGTTCTTC. Translation gives CASGPDEQFF.

This clone was picked up one time. The chain employs TRBV5-1 and TRBJ1-2; D gene uncertain. This CDR3 spans 14 amino acids. Deletions cut 0 bases from V and 4 bases from J, with 10 bases between. Germline V gene sequence: CDR1 SGHRS, CDR2 YFSETQ. The CDR3 DNA sequence: TGCGCCAGCAGCTTGGAAGTACGGACCTATGGCTACACCTTC. This sequence encodes CASSLEVRTYGYTF.